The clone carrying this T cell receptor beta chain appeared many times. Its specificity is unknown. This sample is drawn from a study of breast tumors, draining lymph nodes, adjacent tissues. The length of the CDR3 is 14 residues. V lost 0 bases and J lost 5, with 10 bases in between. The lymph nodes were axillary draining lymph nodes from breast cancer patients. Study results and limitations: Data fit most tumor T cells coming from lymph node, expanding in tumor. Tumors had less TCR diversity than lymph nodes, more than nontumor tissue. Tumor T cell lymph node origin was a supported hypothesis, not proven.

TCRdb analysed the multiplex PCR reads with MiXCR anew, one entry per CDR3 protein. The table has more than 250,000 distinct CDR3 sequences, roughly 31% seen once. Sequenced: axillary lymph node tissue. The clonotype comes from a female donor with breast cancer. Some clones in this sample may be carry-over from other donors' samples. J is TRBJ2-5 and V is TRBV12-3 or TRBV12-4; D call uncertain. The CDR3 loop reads CASSLAPNYETQYF. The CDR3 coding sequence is TGTGCCAGCAGTTTAGCACCTAACTACGAGACCCAGTACTTC.